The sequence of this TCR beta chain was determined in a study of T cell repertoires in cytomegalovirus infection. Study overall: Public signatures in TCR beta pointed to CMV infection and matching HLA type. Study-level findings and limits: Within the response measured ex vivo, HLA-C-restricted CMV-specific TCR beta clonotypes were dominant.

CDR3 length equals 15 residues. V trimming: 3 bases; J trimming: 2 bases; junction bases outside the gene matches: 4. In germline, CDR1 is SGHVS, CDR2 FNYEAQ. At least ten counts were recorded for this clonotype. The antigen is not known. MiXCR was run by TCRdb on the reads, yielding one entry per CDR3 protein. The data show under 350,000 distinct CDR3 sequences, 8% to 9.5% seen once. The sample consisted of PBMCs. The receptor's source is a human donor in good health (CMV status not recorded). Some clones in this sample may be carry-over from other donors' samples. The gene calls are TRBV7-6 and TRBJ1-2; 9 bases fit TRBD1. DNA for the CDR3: TGTGCCAGCAGCTTGATGACAGGGGGAAACTATGGCTACACCTTC. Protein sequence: CASSLMTGGNYGYTF. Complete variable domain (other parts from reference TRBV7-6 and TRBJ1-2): GAGVSQSPRYKVTKRGQDVALRCDPISGHVSLYWYRQALGQGPEFLTYFNYEAQQDKSGLPNDRFSAERPEGSISTLTIQRTEQRDSAMYRCASSLMTGGNYGYTFGSGTRLTVV.